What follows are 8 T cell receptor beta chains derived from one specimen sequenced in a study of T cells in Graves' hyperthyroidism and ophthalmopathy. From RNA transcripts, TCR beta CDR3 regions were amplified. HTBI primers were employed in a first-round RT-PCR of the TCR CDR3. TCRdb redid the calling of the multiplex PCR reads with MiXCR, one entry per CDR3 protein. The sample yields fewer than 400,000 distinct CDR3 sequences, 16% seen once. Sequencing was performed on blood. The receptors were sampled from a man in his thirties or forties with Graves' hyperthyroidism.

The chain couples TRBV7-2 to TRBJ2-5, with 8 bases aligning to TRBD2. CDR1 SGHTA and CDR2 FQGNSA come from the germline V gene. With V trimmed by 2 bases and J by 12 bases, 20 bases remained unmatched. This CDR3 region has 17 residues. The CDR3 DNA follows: TGTGCCAGCAGCTTAAATTGGGTTCCCGGGGAGCGGGAGTTGAAGTACTTC. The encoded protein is CASSLNWVPGERELKYF.

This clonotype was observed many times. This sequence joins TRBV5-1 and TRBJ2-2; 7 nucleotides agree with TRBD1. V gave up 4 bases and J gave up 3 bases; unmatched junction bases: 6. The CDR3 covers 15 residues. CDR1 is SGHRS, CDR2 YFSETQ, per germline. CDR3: CASSLGQVHTGELFF. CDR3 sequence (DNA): TGCGCCAGCAGCCTCGGACAGGTGCACACCGGGGAGCTGTTTTTT.

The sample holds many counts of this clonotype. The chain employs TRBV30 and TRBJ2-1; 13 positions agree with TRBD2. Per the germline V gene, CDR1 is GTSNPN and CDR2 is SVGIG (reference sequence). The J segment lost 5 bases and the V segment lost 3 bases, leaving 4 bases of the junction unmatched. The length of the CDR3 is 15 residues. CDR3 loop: CAWRRTSGSHNEQFF. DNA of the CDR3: TGTGCCTGGAGGCGGACTAGCGGGAGCCACAATGAGCAGTTCTTC.

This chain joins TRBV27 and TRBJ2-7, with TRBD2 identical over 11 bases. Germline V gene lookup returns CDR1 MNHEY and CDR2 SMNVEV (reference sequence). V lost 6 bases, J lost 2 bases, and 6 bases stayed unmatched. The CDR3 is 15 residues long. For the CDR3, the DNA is TGTGCCAGCAGATCTGTAGCGGGAGGGGCCTACGAGCAGTACTTC. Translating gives CASRSVAGGAYEQYF.

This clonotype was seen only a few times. CDR3 sequence: CSVDSGTGRDTQYF. The CDR3 DNA reads TGCAGCGTTGACTCCGGGACAGGGAGAGATACGCAGTATTTT. This chain links TRBV29-1 with TRBJ2-3; 9 positions match TRBD1. Germline V gene lookup returns CDR1 SQVTM and CDR2 ANQGSEA. The J segment lost 5 bases and the V segment lost 3 bases, leaving 6 bases of the junction unmatched. The CDR3 sequence is 14 residues long.

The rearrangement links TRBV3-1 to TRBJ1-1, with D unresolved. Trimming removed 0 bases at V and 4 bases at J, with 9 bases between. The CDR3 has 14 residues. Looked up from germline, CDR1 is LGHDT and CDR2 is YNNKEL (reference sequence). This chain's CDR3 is CASSQDLSPTEAFF. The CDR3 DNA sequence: TGTGCCAGCAGCCAAGATCTAAGTCCCACTGAAGCTTTCTTT.

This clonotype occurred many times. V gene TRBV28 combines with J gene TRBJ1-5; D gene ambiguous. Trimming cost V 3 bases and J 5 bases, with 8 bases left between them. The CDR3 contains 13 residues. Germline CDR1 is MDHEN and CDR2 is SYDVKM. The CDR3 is CASSFGWDQPQHF. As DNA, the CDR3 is TGTGCCAGCAGTTTCGGGTGGGATCAGCCCCAGCATTTT.

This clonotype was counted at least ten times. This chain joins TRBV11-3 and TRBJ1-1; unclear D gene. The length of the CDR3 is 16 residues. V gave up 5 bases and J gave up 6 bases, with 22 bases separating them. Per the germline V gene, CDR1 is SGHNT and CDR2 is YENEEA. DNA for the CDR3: TGTGCCAGCAGCCCCCCCATGGTGGGTCGCGGGGCTGAAGCTTTCTTT. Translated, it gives CASSPPMVGRGAEAFF.